Listed here are 7 T cell receptor beta chains from one sample, sequenced in a study of T cell responses to AZD1222 COVID-19 vaccine (dated by TCRdb to about 2021). Library construction relied on the immunoSEQ multiplex PCR assay. TCRdb obtained this table from immuneACCESS and retained in-frame rearrangements with V and J assigned. These tables miss some clones; where compared with another copy, unresolved V genes account for less than half of the shortfall, and the remainder is unexplained. This sample lists 95,000 to 150,000 clones; around 91% were detected once. The ten largest clones add up to around 3.1% of the sample. This sample's time point label indicates: baseline before first vaccination. The material sequenced was peripheral blood, taken on day 0 of AZD1222 vaccination. These receptor sequences come from an adult in good health.

This clone occurred once. The V gene is TRBV5-4, the J gene TRBJ2-5, with 7 bases fitting TRBD2. In germline, CDR1 is SGHNT, CDR2 YYREEE (reference sequence). This CDR3 spans 16 amino acids. Losses at the gene ends were 3 bases for V and 2 bases for J; bases not matched to a gene: 10. In DNA form, the CDR3 reads TGTGCCAGCAGCTGGGCGGGAGAAAGGGGTCAAGAGACCCAGTACTTC. Translation gives CASSWAGERGQETQYF.

The V call is TRBV29-1, the J call TRBJ2-1; 7 nucleotides align to TRBD2. This CDR3 region has 19 residues. The germline gives CDR1 SQVTM, CDR2 ANQGSEA. J was trimmed by 0 bases and V by 3 bases; bases with no gene match: 17. CDR3 DNA sequence: TGCAGCGTTGAGGGGCTTTCTACTAGAGCGGGGAGCTCCTACAATGAGCAGTTCTTC. This gives the protein CSVEGLSTRAGSSYNEQFF.

CDR3 amino acids: CASEVYNEQFF. The CDR3 coding sequence is TGTGCCAGCGAGGTATACAATGAGCAGTTCTTC. This sequence joins TRBV6-5 and TRBJ2-1; D unresolved. V was cut by 8 bases and J by 4 bases, with 6 bases left in between. CDR1 MNHEY and CDR2 SVGAGI come from the germline V gene. CDR3 length: 11 residues.

V and J are TRBV15 and TRBJ1-1, with 7 positions matching TRBD1. The V gene's germline CDR1 is LNHNV and CDR2 YYDKDF (reference sequence). The CDR3 has 13 residues. With V trimmed by 8 bases and J by 0 bases, 3 bases remained unmatched. This CDR3 is CATGGQMNTEAFF. In DNA form, the CDR3 reads TGTGCCACCGGGGGACAGATGAACACTGAAGCTTTCTTT.

CDR3 sequence reads: CASLPREEAGYTF. In DNA, the CDR3 is TGTGCCAGCCTTCCAAGGGAAGAAGCTGGCTACACCTTC. The V call is TRBV7-9, the J call TRBJ1-2; D gene ambiguous. The germline CDR1 and CDR2 sequences are SEHNR and FQNEAQ (reference sequence). CDR3 size: 13 residues. The V end was cut by 8 bases, the J end by 7 bases, with 17 bases between.

The chain has TRBV5-1 and TRBJ2-5; D is unresolved. CDR3 length: 16 residues. V lost 2 bases and J 5 bases, leaving 19 bases between the germline ends. Germline values: CDR1 SGHRS, CDR2 YFSETQ. The CDR3 DNA follows: TGCGCCAGCAGCTTATCTCCGACATTTTCTACGGAGACCCAGTACTTC. Protein: CASSLSPTFSTETQYF.

As to this clone: This sample also contains other DNA sequences that code for the same CDR3. The chain has TRBV27 and TRBJ2-3; no reliable D call. Germline lookup yields CDR1 MNHEY and CDR2 SMNVEV (reference sequence). The CDR3 is 11 residues long. Trimming removed 6 bases from V and 3 bases from J, with 4 bases in between. This CDR3 reads CASSATDTQYF. Here the CDR3 DNA reads TGTGCCAGCAGCGCGACAGATACGCAGTATTTT.